The 30 T cell receptor beta chains below come from one sample, sequenced in a study of blood T cell repertoires in COVID-19. Produced via immunoSEQ multiplex PCR; TCRdb's table is partial and in-frame only. This table holds over 200,000 clones, roughly nine tenths found once. The material sequenced was peripheral blood. These receptors originate from a man aged 55 to 70 with COVID-19, enrolled during active disease.

The V and J genes are TRBV7-3 and TRBJ2-2; D gene uncertain. V was pared by 0 bases and J by 2 bases, with 10 bases between. CDR3 length: 16 amino acids. Germline values: CDR1 SGHTA, CDR2 FQGTGA. This CDR3 is CASSLTGQTNTGELFF. CDR3 coding DNA: TGTGCCAGCAGCTTAACTGGTCAGACTAACACCGGGGAGCTGTTTTTT.

This rearrangement joins TRBV4-1 to TRBJ1-5; D is undetermined. Germline CDR1 reads MGHRA; CDR2 reads YSYEKL. CDR3 size: 17 residues. With 0 bases removed from V and 7 bases from J, the gap between germline ends came to 19 bases. This CDR3 is CASSQEEIIAFGQPQHF. CDR3 coding DNA: TGCGCCAGCAGCCAAGAAGAAATTATAGCGTTCGGCCAGCCCCAGCATTTT.

The chain combines TRBV9 with TRBJ2-3; 14 bases fit TRBD2. V shed 3 bases and J 4 bases; nucleotides not matched to a gene: 1. This CDR3 has 15 amino acids. CDR1 is SGDLS and CDR2 is YYNGEE in the germline V gene. CDR3 region: CASSEGLAGADTQYF. CDR3 bases: TGTGCCAGCAGCGAGGGACTAGCGGGGGCAGATACGCAGTATTTT.

The chain recombines TRBV7-3 with TRBJ1-6, with 8 bases matching TRBD1. Unmatched junction bases numbered 18, after V lost 2 bases and J lost 0 bases. Germline CDR1 is SGHTA and CDR2 is FQGTGA. There are 22 residues in the CDR3. CDR3 nucleotides: TGTGCCAGCAGCTTACGTACACGGAACGGAACAGGGGGGAGCTCCTATAATTCACCCCTCCACTTT. The encoded protein is CASSLRTRNGTGGSSYNSPLHF.

The chain is built from TRBV19 and TRBJ1-5, with D tentatively TRBD1 (6 bases). V shed 4 bases and J shed 6 bases, with 10 bases lying between them. Germline loops: CDR1 LNHDA, CDR2 SQIVND (reference sequence). This CDR3 region has 13 residues. CDR3 nucleotides: TGTGCCAGTAGTAGTCAAGGGGGTCAGCCCCAGCATTTT. Amino acid sequence: CASSSQGGQPQHF.

The chain combines TRBV4-1 with TRBJ2-1; TRBD1 agrees at 7 bases. Germline loops: CDR1 MGHRA, CDR2 YSYEKL. There are 13 residues in the CDR3. Losses at the gene ends were 2 bases for V and 10 bases for J; bases not matched to a gene: 5. The CDR3 DNA reads as TGCGCCAGCAGCCAAACGGGACAGCCGGAGCAGTTCTTC. Its protein is CASSQTGQPEQFF.

The genes are TRBV5-1 and TRBJ1-2, with D maybe TRBD1 (6 bases). Trimming cost V 0 bases and J 4 bases, with 7 bases left between them. There are 13 residues in the CDR3. Germline-derived CDR1 and CDR2 are SGHRS and YFSETQ. The CDR3 protein is CASSLETGYGYTF. In nucleotides, the CDR3 is TGCGCCAGCAGCTTGGAGACAGGCTATGGCTACACCTTC.

The chain joins TRBV7-2 to TRBJ2-3, with D maybe TRBD2 (5 bases). V gave up 3 bases and J gave up 5 bases, with 15 bases separating them. The CDR3 runs 15 residues. CDR1 and CDR2 (germline): SGHTA, FQGNSA. The CDR3, as DNA: TGTGCCAGCAGCTTGGCGGGTCTCACTGGAGATACGCAGTATTTT. Its protein is CASSLAGLTGDTQYF.

In the case of this clone: One end of the junction fails to match germline, which may point to a read error. This chain links TRBV3-1 (or the pseudogene TRBV3-2) with TRBJ2-7; a possible D gene is TRBD2 (5 bases). CDR1 and CDR2 (germline): LGHDT, YNNKEL (reference sequence). The CDR3 runs to 16 residues. In DNA, the CDR3 is TGTGCCAGCAGCGAAGACCTCTCCCGGGGTAGGTACGAGCAGTACTTC. Its translation is CASSEDLSRGRYEQYF.

This chain uses TRBV12-3 or TRBV12-4 with TRBJ1-5; perhaps TRBD1 as D (5 bases). The length of the CDR3 is 12 residues. Trimming stripped 5 bases from V and 9 bases from J, with 11 bases between. The CDR3 nucleotides read TGTGCCAGCAGTGATACAGGCGTGCCCCAGCATTTT. This sequence encodes CASSDTGVPQHF.

The rearrangement uses TRBV10-1 and TRBJ1-5, with a tentative D call TRBD1 (5 bases). Deletions cut 0 bases from V and 4 bases from J, with 19 bases between. This CDR3 comprises 18 residues. Germline lookup yields CDR1 WNHNN and CDR2 SYGVQD (reference sequence). The CDR3 nucleotides read TGCGCCAGCAGTGAGTCGAAGGGACTCCCTGAACCTAATCAGCCCCAGCATTTT. Translating it yields CASSESKGLPEPNQPQHF.

The chain uses TRBV15 and TRBJ1-4; TRBD1 is a possible D gene (5 bases). The CDR3 is made up of 15 amino acids. V was trimmed by 5 bases and J by 3 bases, leaving 13 bases between them. CDR1 and CDR2 (germline): LNHNV, YYDKDF (reference sequence). The CDR3, as DNA: TGTGCCACCAGCGCCGGGGGGGTTTCTAATGAAAAACTGTTTTTT. It encodes CATSAGGVSNEKLFF.

The chain links TRBV7-3 to TRBJ2-1; possibly TRBD1 for D (6 bases). In germline, CDR1 is SGHTA, CDR2 FQGTGA. CDR3 size: 13 residues. V lost 5 bases, J lost 10 bases, and 15 bases lay in between. The CDR3 sequence: CASSLQGYGEQFF. As DNA, the CDR3 is TGTGCCAGCAGCCTTCAGGGGTATGGGGAGCAGTTCTTC.

This chain links TRBV10-3 with TRBJ1-1, with 9 bases lining up with TRBD1. The trim removed 4 bases at V and 5 bases at J, leaving 2 bases unmatched. The CDR3 covers 13 residues. Looked up from germline, CDR1 is ENHRY and CDR2 is SYGVKD. The CDR3 coding sequence is TGTGCCATCAGTGGGACAGGGGCGACTGAAGCTTTCTTT. Translating gives CAISGTGATEAFF.

The chain recombines TRBV12-3 or TRBV12-4 with TRBJ2-2, with D hard to call. This CDR3 spans 12 amino acids. V was pared by 6 bases and J by 1 base, with 3 bases between. This CDR3 reads CASSRNTGELFF. As DNA, the CDR3 is TGTGCCAGCAGCCGGAACACCGGGGAGCTGTTTTTT.

V and J are TRBV7-9 and TRBJ2-1, with 11 bases matching TRBD2. This CDR3 comprises 15 residues. The V segment lost 0 bases and the J segment 7 bases; nucleotides outside the gene matches: 2. The germline V gene encodes CDR1 SEHNR and CDR2 FQNEAQ (reference sequence). The CDR3 DNA reads as TGTGCCAGCAGCTTAGCACTAGCGGGAGAAAATGAGCAGTTCTTC. This translates into CASSLALAGENEQFF.

V is TRBV18 and J is TRBJ2-2; perhaps TRBD1 as D (7 bases). The germline CDR1 and CDR2 sequences are KGHSH and LQKENI. The CDR3 runs 17 residues. V was shortened by 3 bases and J by 0 bases, with 14 bases between the two germline ends. Written as DNA, the CDR3 is TGTGCCAGCTCACCGAACAGGGGACTCGCGAACACCGGGGAGCTGTTTTTT. Its protein is CASSPNRGLANTGELFF. The whole variable domain, filled in from reference TRBV18 and TRBJ2-2, reads NAGVMQNPRHLVRRRGQEARLRCSPMKGHSHVYWYRQLPEEGLKFMVYLQKENIIDESGMPKERFSAEFPKEGPSILRIQQVVRGDSAAYFCASSPNRGLANTGELFFGEGSRLTVL.

This chain joins TRBV28 and TRBJ1-1; the D gene is possibly TRBD1 (5 bases). The CDR3 length is 14 residues. Trimming pared 7 bases from V and 5 bases from J, leaving 17 bases between. Germline V lookup: CDR1 MDHEN, CDR2 SYDVKM. The CDR3 region is CASILGGSRTEAFF. CDR3 coding DNA: TGTGCCAGCATCTTGGGGGGGAGCAGGACTGAAGCTTTCTTT. Supplemented by reference TRBV28 and TRBJ1-1, the full variable domain reads DVKVTQSSRYLVKRTGEKVFLECVQDMDHENMFWYRQDPGLGLRLIYFSYDVKMKEKGDIPEGYSVSREKKERFSLILESASTNQTSMYLCASILGGSRTEAFFGQGTRLTVV.

A remark on this clone: Within the sample, other DNA sequences also encode this same CDR3. The chain carries TRBV5-1 and TRBJ1-2, with TRBD1 matching over 10 bases. From germline, CDR1 is SGHRS and CDR2 YFSETQ. CDR3 size: 13 residues. V lost 4 bases to trimming and J lost 5 bases; unmatched junction nucleotides: 2. In DNA, the CDR3 is TGCGCCAGCAGCCGGGGACAGGGGTATGGCTACACCTTC. Translated: CASSRGQGYGYTF.

J is TRBJ1-1 and V is TRBV28; D is ambiguous. The CDR3 extends over 12 amino acids. The germline V gene has CDR1 MDHEN and CDR2 SYDVKM. Deletions cut 2 bases from V and 9 bases from J, with 10 bases between. This CDR3 reads CASSLTPLKAFF. For the CDR3, the DNA is TGTGCCAGCAGTTTAACCCCACTGAAAGCTTTCTTT.

V usage is TRBV28 and J usage is TRBJ1-1, with 7 bases aligning to TRBD1. CDR1 is MDHEN, CDR2 SYDVKM, per germline. CDR3 length: 15 residues. With V trimmed by 5 bases and J by 1 base, 7 bases remained unmatched. The DNA for the CDR3 is TGTGCCAGCAGTCCAGGGGGGACCAAGAACACTGAAGCTTTCTTT. Translated: CASSPGGTKNTEAFF.

V usage is TRBV7-8 and J usage is TRBJ1-1; TRBD1 agrees at 8 bases. Germline CDR1 SGHVS, CDR2 FQNEAQ. The J segment lost 2 bases and the V segment lost 5 bases, leaving 10 bases of the junction unmatched. The CDR3 consists of 16 residues. The CDR3 sequence: CASSARQGRANTEAFF. CDR3 coding DNA: TGTGCCAGCAGCGCCCGACAGGGGAGGGCAAACACTGAAGCTTTCTTT.

The V and J genes are TRBV12-3 or TRBV12-4 and TRBJ2-7; 9 bases line up with TRBD2. This CDR3 region has 13 residues. With V trimmed by 0 bases and J by 7 bases, 1 base remained unmatched. The CDR3: CASSLASGSEQYF. In nucleotides, the CDR3 is TGTGCCAGCAGTTTAGCTAGCGGGAGTGAGCAGTACTTC.

This rearrangement joins TRBV18 to TRBJ2-6; TRBD1 aligns across 8 bases. The CDR3 is made up of 20 amino acids. V was pared by 6 bases and J by 0 bases, with 16 bases of the junction left unmatched. Per the germline V gene, CDR1 is KGHSH and CDR2 is LQKENI. The CDR3 region is CASSRDRRRIGSSGANVLTF. The CDR3 DNA is TGTGCCAGCTCGCGGGACAGGCGTCGGATTGGAAGCTCTGGGGCCAACGTCCTGACTTTC.

The genes are TRBV7-9 and TRBJ1-5; D perhaps matches TRBD1 (6 bases). Between the trimmed V and J ends, which lost 1 base and 5 bases, there was a span of 6 bases. The CDR3 totals 13 residues. Per the germline V gene, CDR1 is SEHNR and CDR2 is FQNEAQ (reference sequence). CDR3 DNA: TGTGCCAGCAGCTTAGGGGGGCATCAGCCCCAGCATTTT. It specifies CASSLGGHQPQHF.

The rearrangement uses TRBV29-1 and TRBJ1-2; D gene uncertain. Between the trimmed V and J ends, which lost 1 base and 6 bases, there was a span of 9 bases. Germline V lookup: CDR1 SQVTM, CDR2 ANQGSEA. The CDR3 contains 12 residues. CDR3 sequence reads: CSVEGGGNGYTF. CDR3 DNA: TGCAGCGTTGAAGGTGGCGGAAATGGCTACACCTTC.

The chain is built from TRBV5-8 and TRBJ2-2; D perhaps matches TRBD2 (6 bases). The CDR3 totals 15 residues. V was cut by 2 bases and J by 6 bases, with 14 bases left in between. Germline V gives CDR1 SGHTS, CDR2 YDEGEE. CDR3 sequence (DNA): TGTGCCAGCAGCTTTGGGGGGACCCTGTCCGGGGAGCTGTTTTTT. Translated, it gives CASSFGGTLSGELFF.

V usage is TRBV4-1 and J usage is TRBJ2-7; the D is unclear. The CDR3 is 12 residues long. Germline V lookup: CDR1 MGHRA, CDR2 YSYEKL. The V gene lost 0 bases and the J gene lost 5 bases, with 5 bases spanning the gap. The CDR3 region is CASSQDIHEQYF. The CDR3 nucleotides are TGCGCCAGCAGCCAAGACATCCACGAGCAGTACTTC.

The gene calls are TRBV4-3 and TRBJ2-2; D is unclear. Germline V gene data show CDR1 as LGHNA and CDR2 as YSLEER. With 0 bases removed from V and 4 bases from J, the gap between germline ends came to 6 bases. The CDR3 totals 14 residues. CDR3 sequence reads: CASSQDGFTGELFF. The CDR3 nucleotides are TGCGCCAGCAGCCAAGATGGCTTCACCGGGGAGCTGTTTTTT.

The rearrangement links TRBV30 to TRBJ2-5; possible D gene TRBD2, 5 bases. CDR3 length: 14 amino acids. Trimming shortened V by 5 bases and J by 11 bases, and 24 bases separated the two germline ends. In germline, CDR1 is GTSNPN, CDR2 SVGIG (reference sequence). CDR3 sequence: CAWAPVDSAVGQYF. In DNA form, the CDR3 reads TGTGCCTGGGCTCCAGTGGACTCGGCCGTAGGGCAGTACTTC.